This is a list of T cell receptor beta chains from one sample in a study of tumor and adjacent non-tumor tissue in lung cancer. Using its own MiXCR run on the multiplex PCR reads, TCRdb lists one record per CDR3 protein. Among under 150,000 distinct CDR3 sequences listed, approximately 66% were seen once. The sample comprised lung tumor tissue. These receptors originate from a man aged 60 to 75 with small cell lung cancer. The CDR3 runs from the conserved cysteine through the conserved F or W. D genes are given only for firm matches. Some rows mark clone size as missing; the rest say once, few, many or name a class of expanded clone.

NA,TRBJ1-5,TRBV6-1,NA,CASSTRGGYNQPQHF,TGTGCCAGCAGTACCCGGGGAGGGTACAATCAGCCCCAGCATTTT
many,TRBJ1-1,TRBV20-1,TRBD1,CTGQGSGNTEAFF,TGCACCGGACAGGGGTCGGGGAACACTGAAGCTTTCTTT
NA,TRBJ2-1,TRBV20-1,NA,CSASSRINEQFF,TGCAGTGCTTCTAGCAGGATCAATGAGCAGTTCTTC
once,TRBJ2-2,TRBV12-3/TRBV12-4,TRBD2,CDSTPGGGGELCF,TGTGACAGCACCCCCGGGGGGGGCGGGGAGCTGTGTTTT
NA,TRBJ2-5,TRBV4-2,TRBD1,CASSQDDWGTGGHQETQYF,TGTGCCAGCAGCCAAGATGATTGGGGGACAGGGGGCCATCAAGAGACTCAGTACTTC
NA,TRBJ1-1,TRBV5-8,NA,CASSAYWGSGTEAFF,TGTGCCAGCAGCGCTTACTGGGGCAGTGGCACTGAAGCTTTCTTT
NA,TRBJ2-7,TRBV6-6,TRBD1,CASSRRDRTYGQYF,TGTGCCAGCAGTCGCCGGGACAGGACCTACGGGCAGTACTTC
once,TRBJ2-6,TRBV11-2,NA,CASSILSGANILTF,TGTGCCAGCAGCATCCTCTCTGGGGCCAACATCCTGACTTTC
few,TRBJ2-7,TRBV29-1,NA,CSVDILGDFSEQYF,TGCAGCGTTGATATTCTAGGGGATTTCTCCGAGCAGTACTTC
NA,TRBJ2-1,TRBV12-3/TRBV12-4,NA,CDSSLNKRNEQFF,TGTGACAGTAGTTTGAATAAGAGAAATGAGCAGTTCTTC
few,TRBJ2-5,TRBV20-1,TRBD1,CSADYRQGQETQYF,TGCAGTGCTGACTACCGACAGGGGCAGGAGACCCAGTACTTC
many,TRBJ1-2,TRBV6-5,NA,CATLSTGSYGYTF,TGTGCCACTCTATCGACAGGTTCCTATGGCTACACCTTC
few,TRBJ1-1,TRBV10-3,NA,CATSSNPGGSYTEAFF,TGTGCCACCAGTTCGAACCCGGGGGGATCGTACACTGAAGCTTTCTTT
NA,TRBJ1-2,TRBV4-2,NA,CASSLNFQGGSGYTF,TGTGCCAGCAGCCTGAACTTCCAGGGAGGAAGTGGCTACACCTTC
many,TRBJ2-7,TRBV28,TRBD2,CASSFPLAGNSYEQYF,TGTGCCAGCAGTTTTCCCCTAGCGGGAAACTCCTACGAGCAGTACTTC